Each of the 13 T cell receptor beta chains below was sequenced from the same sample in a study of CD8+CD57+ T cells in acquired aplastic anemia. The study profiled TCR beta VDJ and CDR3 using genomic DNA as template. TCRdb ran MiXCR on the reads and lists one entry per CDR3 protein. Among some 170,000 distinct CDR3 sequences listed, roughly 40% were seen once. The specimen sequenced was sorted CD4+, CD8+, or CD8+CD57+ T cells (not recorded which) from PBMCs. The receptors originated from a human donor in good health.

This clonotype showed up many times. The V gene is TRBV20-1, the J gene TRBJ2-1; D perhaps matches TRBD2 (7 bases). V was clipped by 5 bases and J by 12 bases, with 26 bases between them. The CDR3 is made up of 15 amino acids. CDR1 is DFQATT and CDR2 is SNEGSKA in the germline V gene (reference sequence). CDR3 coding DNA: TGCAGTGCTGGAGGGGGGGCAGGGAACCGGGCGGGGCAGTTCTTC. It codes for CSAGGGAGNRAGQFF.

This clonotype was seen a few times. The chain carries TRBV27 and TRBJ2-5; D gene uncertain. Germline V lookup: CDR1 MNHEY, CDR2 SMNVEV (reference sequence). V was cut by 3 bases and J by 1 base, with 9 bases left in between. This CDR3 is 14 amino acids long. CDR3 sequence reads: CASSFAHIQETQYF. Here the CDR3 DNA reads TGTGCCAGCAGTTTTGCACATATCCAAGAGACCCAGTACTTC.

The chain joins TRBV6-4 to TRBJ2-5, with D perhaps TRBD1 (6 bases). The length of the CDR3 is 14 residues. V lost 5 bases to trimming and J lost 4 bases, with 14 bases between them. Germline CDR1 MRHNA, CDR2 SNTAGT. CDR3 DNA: TGTGCCAGCAGTTCTACAGGGTGGGGAGAGACCCAGTACTTC. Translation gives CASSSTGWGETQYF.

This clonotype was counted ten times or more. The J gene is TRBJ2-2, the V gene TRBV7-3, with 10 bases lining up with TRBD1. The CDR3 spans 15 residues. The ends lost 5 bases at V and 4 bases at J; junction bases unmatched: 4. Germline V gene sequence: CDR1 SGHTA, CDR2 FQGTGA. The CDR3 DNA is TGTGCCAGCAGCAGACAGGGGGCGGGCACCGGGGAGCTGTTTTTT. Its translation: CASSRQGAGTGELFF.

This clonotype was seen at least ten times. The CDR3 spells CASSVSNEQFF. The CDR3 DNA reads as TGTGCCAGCAGTGTTTCCAATGAGCAGTTCTTC. This chain joins TRBV12-3 or TRBV12-4 and TRBJ2-1; unclear D gene. Between the trimmed V and J ends, which lost 5 bases and 6 bases, there was a span of 5 bases. This CDR3 is built from 11 residues.

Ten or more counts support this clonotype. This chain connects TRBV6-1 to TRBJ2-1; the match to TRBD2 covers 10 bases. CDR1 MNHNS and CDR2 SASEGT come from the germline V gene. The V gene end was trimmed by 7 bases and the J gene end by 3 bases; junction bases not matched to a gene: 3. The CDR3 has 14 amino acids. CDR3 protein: CASMVAGGYNEQFF. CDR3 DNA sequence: TGTGCCAGCATGGTAGCGGGGGGCTACAATGAGCAGTTCTTC.

DNA of the CDR3: TGCGCCAGCAGCCAAGACGGACATAGCAATCAGCCCCAGCATTTT. Amino acid sequence: CASSQDGHSNQPQHF. The genes are TRBV5-1 and TRBJ1-5; maybe TRBD1 (5 bases). Germline V gives CDR1 SGHRS, CDR2 YFSETQ. V lost 4 bases and J lost 0, with 11 bases in between. CDR3 length equals 15 residues.

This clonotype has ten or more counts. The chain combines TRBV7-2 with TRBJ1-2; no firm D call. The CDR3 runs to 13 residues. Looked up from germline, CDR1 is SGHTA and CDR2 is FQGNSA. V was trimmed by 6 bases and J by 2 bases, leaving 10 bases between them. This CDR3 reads CASSYLTNYGYTF. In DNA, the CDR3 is TGTGCCAGCAGTTACCTGACAAACTATGGCTACACCTTC.

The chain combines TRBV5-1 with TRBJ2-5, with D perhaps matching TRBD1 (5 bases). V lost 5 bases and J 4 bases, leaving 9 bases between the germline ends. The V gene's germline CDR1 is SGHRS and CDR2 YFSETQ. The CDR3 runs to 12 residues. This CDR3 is CASSPGLETQYF. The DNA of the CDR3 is TGCGCCAGCAGTCCAGGGTTAGAGACCCAGTACTTC.

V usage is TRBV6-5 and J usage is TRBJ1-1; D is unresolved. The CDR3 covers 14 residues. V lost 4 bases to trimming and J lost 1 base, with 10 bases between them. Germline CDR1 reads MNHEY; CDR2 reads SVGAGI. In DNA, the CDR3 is TGTGCCAGCAGTTTATCGCGGGAGAACACTGAAGCTTTCTTT. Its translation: CASSLSRENTEAFF.

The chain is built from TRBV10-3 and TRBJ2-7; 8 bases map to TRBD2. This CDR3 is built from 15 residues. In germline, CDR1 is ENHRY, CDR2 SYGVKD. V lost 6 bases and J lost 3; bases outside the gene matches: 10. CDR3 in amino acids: CAIRITREGLYEQYF. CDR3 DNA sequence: TGTGCCATCAGGATTACCCGGGAGGGACTCTACGAGCAGTACTTC.

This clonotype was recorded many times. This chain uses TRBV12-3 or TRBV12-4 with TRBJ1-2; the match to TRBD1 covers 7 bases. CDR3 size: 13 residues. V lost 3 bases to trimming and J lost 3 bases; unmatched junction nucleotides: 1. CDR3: CASSFDRDYGYTF. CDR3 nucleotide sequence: TGTGCCAGCAGTTTTGACAGGGACTATGGCTACACCTTC.

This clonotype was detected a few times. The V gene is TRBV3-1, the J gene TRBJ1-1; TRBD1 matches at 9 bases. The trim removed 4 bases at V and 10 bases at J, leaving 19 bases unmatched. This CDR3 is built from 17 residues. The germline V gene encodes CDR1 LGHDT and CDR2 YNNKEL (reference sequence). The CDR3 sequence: CASSLNRGPAGQVGAFF. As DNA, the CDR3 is TGTGCCAGCAGCCTCAACAGGGGGCCCGCGGGACAGGTGGGAGCTTTCTTT.